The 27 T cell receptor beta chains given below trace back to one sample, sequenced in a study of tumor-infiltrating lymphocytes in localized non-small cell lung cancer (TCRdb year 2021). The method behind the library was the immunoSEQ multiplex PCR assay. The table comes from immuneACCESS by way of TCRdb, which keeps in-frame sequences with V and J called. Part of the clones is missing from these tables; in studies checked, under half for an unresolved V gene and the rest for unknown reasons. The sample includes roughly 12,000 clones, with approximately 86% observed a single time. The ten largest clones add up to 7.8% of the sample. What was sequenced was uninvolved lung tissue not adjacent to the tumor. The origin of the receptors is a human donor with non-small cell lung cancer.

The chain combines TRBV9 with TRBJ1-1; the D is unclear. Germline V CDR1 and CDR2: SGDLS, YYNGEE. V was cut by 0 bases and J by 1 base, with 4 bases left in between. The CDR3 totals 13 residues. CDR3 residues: CASSVGANTEAFF. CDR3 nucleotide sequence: TGTGCCAGCAGCGTAGGGGCGAACACTGAAGCTTTCTTT.

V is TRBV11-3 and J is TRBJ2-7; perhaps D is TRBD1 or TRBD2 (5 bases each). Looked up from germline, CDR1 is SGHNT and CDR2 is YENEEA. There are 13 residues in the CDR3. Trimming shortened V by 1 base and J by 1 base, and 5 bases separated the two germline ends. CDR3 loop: CASSLGGSYEQYF. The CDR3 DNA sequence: TGTGCCAGCAGCTTAGGGGGGTCCTACGAGCAGTACTTC.

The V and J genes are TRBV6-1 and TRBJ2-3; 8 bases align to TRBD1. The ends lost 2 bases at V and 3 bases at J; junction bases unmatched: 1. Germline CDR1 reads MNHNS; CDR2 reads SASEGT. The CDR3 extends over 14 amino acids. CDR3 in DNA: TGTGCCAGCAGTGAAAACAGGGGGACAGATACGCAGTATTTT. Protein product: CASSENRGTDTQYF.

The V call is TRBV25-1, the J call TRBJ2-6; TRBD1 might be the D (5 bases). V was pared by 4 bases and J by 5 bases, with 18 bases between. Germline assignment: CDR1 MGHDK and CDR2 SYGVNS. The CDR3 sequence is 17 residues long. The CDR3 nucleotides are TGTGCCAGCAGTGCGGAAATTGGACAAAGTCGGGCCAACGTCCTGACTTTC. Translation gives CASSAEIGQSRANVLTF.

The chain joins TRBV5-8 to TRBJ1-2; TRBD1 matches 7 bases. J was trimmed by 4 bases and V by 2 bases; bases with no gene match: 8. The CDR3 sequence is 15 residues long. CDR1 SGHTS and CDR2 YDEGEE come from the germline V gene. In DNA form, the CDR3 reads TGTGCCAGCAGCTTCCCGGACAGGACGGGCTATGGCTACACCTTC. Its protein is CASSFPDRTGYGYTF.

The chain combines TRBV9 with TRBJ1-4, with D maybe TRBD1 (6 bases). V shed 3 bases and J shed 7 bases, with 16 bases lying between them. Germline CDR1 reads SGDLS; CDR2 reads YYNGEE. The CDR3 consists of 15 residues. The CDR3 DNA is TGTGCCAGCAGCGCCACCGGGACACCTTCTGAAAAACTGTTTTTT. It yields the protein CASSATGTPSEKLFF.

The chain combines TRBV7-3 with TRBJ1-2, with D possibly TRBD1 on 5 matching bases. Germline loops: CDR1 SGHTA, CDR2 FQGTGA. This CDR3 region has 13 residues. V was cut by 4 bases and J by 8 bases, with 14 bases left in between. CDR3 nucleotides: TGTGCCAGCAGCTGGACGGGGGGACGGGGCTACACCTTC. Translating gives CASSWTGGRGYTF. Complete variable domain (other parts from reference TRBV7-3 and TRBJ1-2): GAGVSQTPSNKVTEKGKYVELRCDPISGHTALYWYRQSLGQGPEFLIYFQGTGAADDSGLPNDRFFAVRPEGSVSTLKIQRTERGDSAVYLCASSWTGGRGYTFGSGTRLTVV.

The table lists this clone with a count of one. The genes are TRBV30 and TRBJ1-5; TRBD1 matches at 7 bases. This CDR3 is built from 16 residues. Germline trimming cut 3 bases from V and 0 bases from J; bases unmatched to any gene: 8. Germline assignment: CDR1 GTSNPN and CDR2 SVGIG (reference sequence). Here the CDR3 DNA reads TGTGCCTGGAGAAGGGCGGGACAGCCTAGCAATCAGCCCCAGCATTTT. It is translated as CAWRRAGQPSNQPQHF.

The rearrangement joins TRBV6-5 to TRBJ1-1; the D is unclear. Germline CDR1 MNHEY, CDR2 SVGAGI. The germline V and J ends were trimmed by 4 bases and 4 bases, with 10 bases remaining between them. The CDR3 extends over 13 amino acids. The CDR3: CASSSVGVTEAFF. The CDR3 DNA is TGTGCCAGCAGTTCGGTGGGAGTCACTGAAGCTTTCTTT.

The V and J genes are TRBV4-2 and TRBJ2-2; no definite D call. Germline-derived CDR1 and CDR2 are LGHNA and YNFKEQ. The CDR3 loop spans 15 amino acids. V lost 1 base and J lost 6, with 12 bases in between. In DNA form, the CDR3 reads TGTGCCAGCAGCCAAGGGACGGTTTTTTCCGGGGAGCTGTTTTTT. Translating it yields CASSQGTVFSGELFF.

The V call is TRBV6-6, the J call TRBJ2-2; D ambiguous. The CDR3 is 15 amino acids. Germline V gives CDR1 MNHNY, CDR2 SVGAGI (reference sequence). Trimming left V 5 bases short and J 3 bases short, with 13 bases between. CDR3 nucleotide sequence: TGTGCCAGCAGTCCGCGCTGGTACGACACCGGGGAGCTGTTTTTT. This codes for CASSPRWYDTGELFF.

Here the CDR3 DNA reads TGTGCCAGCAGCGTTGGCCCTGGGGCTGAAGCTTTCTTT. As protein: CASSVGPGAEAFF. V usage is TRBV9 and J usage is TRBJ1-1; D gene ambiguous. Germline loops: CDR1 SGDLS, CDR2 YYNGEE. V was trimmed by 2 bases and J by 6 bases, leaving 11 bases between them. There are 13 residues in the CDR3.

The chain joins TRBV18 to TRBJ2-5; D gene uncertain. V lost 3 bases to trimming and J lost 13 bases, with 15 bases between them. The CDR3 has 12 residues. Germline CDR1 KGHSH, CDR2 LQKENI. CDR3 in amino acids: CASSPSDRLPYF. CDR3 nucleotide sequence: TGTGCCAGCTCACCCAGTGACCGTCTCCCGTACTTC.

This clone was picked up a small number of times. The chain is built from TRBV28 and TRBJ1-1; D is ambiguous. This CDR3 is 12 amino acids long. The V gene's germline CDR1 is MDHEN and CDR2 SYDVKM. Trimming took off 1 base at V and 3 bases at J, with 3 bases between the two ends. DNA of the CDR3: TGTGCCAGCAGTTTATTATACACTGAAGCTTTCTTT. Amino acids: CASSLLYTEAFF.

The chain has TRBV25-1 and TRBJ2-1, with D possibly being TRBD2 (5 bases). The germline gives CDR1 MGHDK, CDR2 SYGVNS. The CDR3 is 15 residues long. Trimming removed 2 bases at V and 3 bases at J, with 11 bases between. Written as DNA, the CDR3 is TGTGCCAGCAGTGAAGGTGCGGGTCTCTACAATGAGCAGTTCTTC. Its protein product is CASSEGAGLYNEQFF.

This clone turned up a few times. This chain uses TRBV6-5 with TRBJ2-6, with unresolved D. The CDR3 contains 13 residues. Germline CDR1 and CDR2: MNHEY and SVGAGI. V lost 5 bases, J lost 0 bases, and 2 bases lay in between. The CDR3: CASSRSGANVLTF. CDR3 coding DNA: TGTGCCAGCAGTCGCTCTGGGGCCAACGTCCTGACTTTC.

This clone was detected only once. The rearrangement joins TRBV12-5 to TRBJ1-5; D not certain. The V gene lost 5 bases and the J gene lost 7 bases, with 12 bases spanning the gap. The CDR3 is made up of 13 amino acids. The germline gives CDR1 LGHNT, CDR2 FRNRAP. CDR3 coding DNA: TGTGCTAGTGGTCCAACCCGATCCCAGCCCCAGCATTTT. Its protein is CASGPTRSQPQHF.

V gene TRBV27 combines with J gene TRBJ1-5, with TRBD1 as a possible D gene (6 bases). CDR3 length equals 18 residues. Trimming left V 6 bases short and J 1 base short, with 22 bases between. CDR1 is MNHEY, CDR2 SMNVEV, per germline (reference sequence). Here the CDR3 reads CASSTGITGTTSNQPQHF. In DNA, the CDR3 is TGTGCCAGCAGCACCGGGATTACCGGGACAACGAGCAATCAGCCCCAGCATTTT.

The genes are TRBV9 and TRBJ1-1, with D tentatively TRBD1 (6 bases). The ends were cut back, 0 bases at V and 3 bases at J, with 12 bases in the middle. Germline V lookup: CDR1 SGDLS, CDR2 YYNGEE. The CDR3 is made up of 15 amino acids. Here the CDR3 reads CASSVDQGPDTEAFF. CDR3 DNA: TGTGCCAGCAGCGTAGATCAGGGGCCGGACACTGAAGCTTTCTTT.

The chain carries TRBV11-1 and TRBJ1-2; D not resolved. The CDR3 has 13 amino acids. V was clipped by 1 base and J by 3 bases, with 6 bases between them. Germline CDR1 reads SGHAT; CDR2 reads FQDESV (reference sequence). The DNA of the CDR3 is TGTGCCAGCAGCTTAGTCCCCCACTATGGCTACACCTTC. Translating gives CASSLVPHYGYTF.

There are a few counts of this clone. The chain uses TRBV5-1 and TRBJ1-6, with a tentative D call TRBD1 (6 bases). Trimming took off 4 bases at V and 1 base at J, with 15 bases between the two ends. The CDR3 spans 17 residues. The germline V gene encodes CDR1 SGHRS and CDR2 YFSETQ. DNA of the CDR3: TGCGCCAGCAGCCTACGACAGGTCAAGTCCTATAATTCACCCCTCCACTTT. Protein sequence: CASSLRQVKSYNSPLHF.

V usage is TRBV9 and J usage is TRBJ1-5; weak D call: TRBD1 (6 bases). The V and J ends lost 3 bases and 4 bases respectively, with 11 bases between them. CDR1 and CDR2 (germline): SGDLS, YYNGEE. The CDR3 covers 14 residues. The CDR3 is CASSATGRNQPQHF. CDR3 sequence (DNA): TGTGCCAGCAGCGCCACAGGGAGGAATCAGCCCCAGCATTTT.

CDR3 residues: CASSQDWRLQFF. In DNA, the CDR3 is TGCGCCAGCAGCCAAGATTGGAGGCTGCAGTTCTTC. The V gene is TRBV4-3, the J gene TRBJ2-1; D may be TRBD2 (5 bases). The V and J ends lost 0 bases and 12 bases respectively, with 9 bases between them. This CDR3 is built from 12 residues. The germline CDR1 and CDR2 sequences are LGHNA and YSLEER.

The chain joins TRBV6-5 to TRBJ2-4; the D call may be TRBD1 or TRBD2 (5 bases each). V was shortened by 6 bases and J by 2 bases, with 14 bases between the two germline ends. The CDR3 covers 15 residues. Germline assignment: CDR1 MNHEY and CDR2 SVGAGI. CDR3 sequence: CASSLGRPTKNIQYF. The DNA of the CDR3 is TGTGCCAGCAGCTTGGGACGCCCGACCAAAAACATTCAGTACTTC.

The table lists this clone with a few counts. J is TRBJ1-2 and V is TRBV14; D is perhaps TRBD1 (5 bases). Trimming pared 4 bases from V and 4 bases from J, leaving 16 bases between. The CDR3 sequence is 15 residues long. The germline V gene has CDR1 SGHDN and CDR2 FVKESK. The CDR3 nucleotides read TGTGCCAGCAGCCCATCCACCACAGGAAGCTATGGCTACACCTTC. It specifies CASSPSTTGSYGYTF.

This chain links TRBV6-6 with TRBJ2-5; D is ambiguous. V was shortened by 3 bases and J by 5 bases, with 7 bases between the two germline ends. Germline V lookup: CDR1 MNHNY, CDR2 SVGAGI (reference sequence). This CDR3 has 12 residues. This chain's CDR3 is CASSYMGETQYF. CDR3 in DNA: TGTGCCAGCAGTTATATGGGGGAGACCCAGTACTTC.

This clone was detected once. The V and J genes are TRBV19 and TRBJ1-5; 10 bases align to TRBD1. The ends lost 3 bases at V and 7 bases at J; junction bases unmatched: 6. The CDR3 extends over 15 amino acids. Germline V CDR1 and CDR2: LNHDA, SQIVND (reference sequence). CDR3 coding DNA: TGTGCCAGTAGTATGACCGGACAGGGGGGACAGCCCCAGCATTTT. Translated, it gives CASSMTGQGGQPQHF.